Here is one T cell receptor beta chain with its context. The antigen is not known. The CDR3 extends over 15 amino acids. The V gene end was trimmed by 6 bases and the J gene end by 4 bases; junction bases not matched to a gene: 4. In germline, CDR1 is WNHNN, CDR2 SYGVQD (reference sequence). This record belongs to a study of cytomegalovirus exposure and HLA in healthy donors. Study-wide results and caveats: Previous analysis showed most TCR beta V segments were productive about 90% or about 30% of the time.

PCR involved 60 Vbeta and 13 Jbeta primers. Clones were sequenced by immunoSEQ multiplex PCR, and TCRdb holds only the in-frame ones, with some missing. The data show under 200,000 clones, approximately 86% seen once. The rearrangement joins TRBV10-1 to TRBJ2-1, with TRBD2 matching 12 bases. The sequencing input was PBMCs. The receptor comes from a woman in her 30s in good health and CMV-seronegative. The CDR3 is CASSGGTSGYNEQFF. The CDR3 region has the DNA TGCGCCAGCAGCGGGGGGACTAGCGGGTACAATGAGCAGTTCTTC.